Below are 25 T cell receptor beta chains sequenced from a single sample in a study of cytomegalovirus exposure and HLA in healthy donors. Primers: 60 Vbeta forward and 13 Jbeta reverse. Sequencing was performed with immunoSEQ multiplex PCR; in TCRdb, only in-frame clones are kept and a portion is missing. The sample shows about 140,000 clones, roughly four fifths of them seen only once. The material sequenced was PBMCs. These receptor sequences come from a female donor in good health and CMV-seronegative.

A note on this clone: At one of its ends the junction is not consistent with the germline gene, which may arise from a read error. The rearrangement uses TRBV7-3 and TRBJ1-2, with 8 nucleotides matching TRBD1. The CDR3 runs to 14 residues. Germline assignment: CDR1 SGHTA and CDR2 FQGTGA. CDR3 in DNA: TGCGCCAGCAGCCGAGGACAGGGAGAGTATGGCTACACCTTC. Amino acid sequence: CASSRGQGEYGYTF.

This sequence joins TRBV5-1 and TRBJ1-2, with 11 bases aligning to TRBD1. The CDR3 sequence is 16 residues long. The ends lost 2 bases at V and 6 bases at J; junction bases unmatched: 9. The germline gives CDR1 SGHRS, CDR2 YFSETQ. CDR3 sequence reads: CASSFGTGGFEDGYTF. Written as DNA, the CDR3 is TGCGCCAGCAGCTTTGGGACAGGGGGGTTTGAGGATGGCTACACCTTC. The complete variable domain, with remaining parts taken from reference TRBV5-1 and TRBJ1-2, reads KAGVTQTPRYLIKTRGQQVTLSCSPISGHRSVSWYQQTPGQGLQFLFEYFSETQRNKGNFPGRFSGRQFSNSRSEMNVSTLELGDSALYLCASSFGTGGFEDGYTFGSGTRLTVV.

The rearrangement links TRBV27 to TRBJ2-3, with TRBD2 as a possible D gene (6 bases). Between the trimmed V and J ends, which lost 0 bases and 4 bases, there was a span of 14 bases. Germline values: CDR1 MNHEY, CDR2 SMNVEV (reference sequence). This CDR3 has 16 residues. The chain's CDR3 is CASSLSVQGGPDTQYF. CDR3 nucleotides: TGTGCCAGCAGTTTATCGGTGCAGGGAGGCCCAGATACGCAGTATTTT.

V is TRBV5-1 and J is TRBJ1-4; unclear D gene. Trimming removed 0 bases from V and 5 bases from J, with 11 bases in between. The germline gives CDR1 SGHRS, CDR2 YFSETQ. CDR3 length equals 15 residues. The CDR3 nucleotides read TGCGCCAGCAGCTTGGGAGGGAGTAGGAATGAAAAACTGTTTTTT. This codes for CASSLGGSRNEKLFF.

In its sample, this clone was seen a few times. CDR3 loop: CASRGQIYNEQFF. CDR3 in DNA: TGTGCCAGCCGGGGACAGATCTACAATGAGCAGTTCTTC. The chain has TRBV25-1 and TRBJ2-1, with 7 positions matching TRBD1. Germline CDR1 MGHDK, CDR2 SYGVNS. The CDR3 consists of 13 residues. V lost 8 bases and J lost 3; bases outside the gene matches: 4. Supplemented by reference TRBV25-1 and TRBJ2-1, the full variable domain reads EADIYQTPRYLVIGTGKKITLECSQTMGHDKMYWYQQDPGMELHLIHYSYGVNSTEKGDLSSESTVSRIRTEHFPLTLESARPSHTSQYLCASRGQIYNEQFFGPGTRLTVL.

This clone appeared a single time. The chain has TRBV7-8 and TRBJ1-1, with D possibly being TRBD1 (5 bases). The V end lost 0 bases, the J end lost 6 bases, and 11 bases lay between the germline ends. This CDR3 has 14 amino acids. Germline CDR1 and CDR2: SGHVS and FQNEAQ. The CDR3, as DNA: TGTGCCAGCAGCTTAGCCCAGGGAGGGTCTGAAGCTTTCTTT. Translation: CASSLAQGGSEAFF.

This clone came up a few times. This chain's CDR3 is CASSITGREDTQYF. In DNA form, the CDR3 reads TGTGCCAGTAGTATAACAGGGAGGGAAGATACGCAGTATTTT. The J gene is TRBJ2-3, the V gene TRBV19; D might be TRBD2 (7 bases). The CDR3 contains 14 residues. The V gene lost 2 bases and the J gene lost 5 bases, with 11 bases spanning the gap. The V gene's germline CDR1 is LNHDA and CDR2 SQIVND (reference sequence).

J is TRBJ2-1 and V is TRBV5-1; D ambiguous. With 1 base removed from V and 14 bases from J, the gap between germline ends came to 13 bases. Germline values: CDR1 SGHRS, CDR2 YFSETQ. The CDR3 extends over 12 amino acids. The CDR3 DNA reads as TGCGCCAGCAGCTTGAACTCTGGGCCGGAGTTCTTC. Protein: CASSLNSGPEFF. Full variable domain (missing parts from reference TRBV5-1 and TRBJ2-1): KAGVTQTPRYLIKTRGQQVTLSCSPISGHRSVSWYQQTPGQGLQFLFEYFSETQRNKGNFPGRFSGRQFSNSRSEMNVSTLELGDSALYLCASSLNSGPEFFGPGTRLTVL.

Here the CDR3 reads CASSLKNTGELFF. Here the CDR3 DNA reads TGTGCCAGCAGCCTTAAGAACACCGGGGAGCTGTTTTTT. V usage is TRBV9 and J usage is TRBJ2-2, with D hard to call. This CDR3 region has 13 residues. The germline V and J ends were trimmed by 4 bases and 1 base, with 5 bases remaining between them. Germline loops: CDR1 SGDLS, CDR2 YYNGEE.

This clone was seen a single time. The rearrangement joins TRBV19 to TRBJ1-5; no reliable D call. CDR1 is LNHDA and CDR2 is SQIVND in the germline V gene (reference sequence). The germline V and J ends were trimmed by 5 bases and 9 bases, with 14 bases remaining between them. This CDR3 has 13 amino acids. CDR3: CASSGPTIRPQHF. The DNA of the CDR3 is TGTGCCAGTAGTGGGCCAACCATCCGGCCCCAGCATTTT.

In the case of this clone: One end of the junction fails to match germline, which may point to a read error. V and J are TRBV7-7 and TRBJ2-2; 8 bases match TRBD2. The CDR3 contains 17 residues. CDR1 SSHAT and CDR2 FNYEAQ come from the germline V gene (reference sequence). Written as DNA, the CDR3 is TGTGCTAGCAGCCCCGGGGCGGCGGGAGGCTTAACCGGGGAGCTGTTTTTT. Its protein is CASSPGAAGGLTGELFF. Full variable domain (remainder filled in from reference TRBV7-7 and TRBJ2-2): GAGVSQSPRYKVTKRGQDVTLRCDPISSHATLYWYQQALGQGPEFLTYFNYEAQPDKSGLPSDRFSAERPEGSISTLTIQRTEQRDSAMYRCASSPGAAGGLTGELFFGEGSRLTVL.

The chain employs TRBV27 and TRBJ2-5; possible D gene TRBD2, 6 bases. CDR1 is MNHEY, CDR2 SMNVEV, per germline (reference sequence). This CDR3 contains 14 residues. Deletions cut 2 bases from V and 2 bases from J, with 9 bases between. CDR3 coding DNA: TGTGCCAGCAGTTTAGTAGCGGAGCAAGAGACCCAGTACTTC. Its protein is CASSLVAEQETQYF.

This chain connects TRBV7-9 to TRBJ2-7, with 11 bases that match TRBD1. The CDR3 totals 19 residues. Trimming at V came to 5 bases and at J to 1 base, leaving 16 bases not matched to a gene. Germline values: CDR1 SEHNR, CDR2 FQNEAQ (reference sequence). In DNA, the CDR3 is TGTGCCAGCAGCACTGCGGGGGAGGCGGGACAGGGGGGTTCCTACGAGCAGTACTTC. Translation gives CASSTAGEAGQGGSYEQYF.

The CDR3 nucleotides are TGCGCCAGCAGAACAGGGTCAGATACGCAGTATTTT. Protein: CASRTGSDTQYF. The V call is TRBV5-1, the J call TRBJ2-3; TRBD1 is a possible D gene (6 bases). Germline CDR1 SGHRS, CDR2 YFSETQ. The CDR3 extends over 12 amino acids. V was shortened by 5 bases and J by 4 bases, with 8 bases between the two germline ends.

A single count supports this clone. The chain uses TRBV27 and TRBJ1-1; D gene unclear. Germline CDR1 reads MNHEY; CDR2 reads SMNVEV (reference sequence). This CDR3 has 13 residues. V gave up 2 bases and J gave up 5 bases, with 9 bases separating them. This CDR3 is CASSLGRKTEAFF. As DNA, the CDR3 is TGTGCCAGCAGTTTAGGGAGAAAAACTGAAGCTTTCTTT.

The rearrangement joins TRBV27 to TRBJ2-3; D call uncertain. CDR3 length: 12 amino acids. In germline, CDR1 is MNHEY, CDR2 SMNVEV (reference sequence). Trimming took off 3 bases at V and 9 bases at J, with 10 bases between the two ends. The CDR3 is CASSFVSGTQYF. Written as DNA, the CDR3 is TGTGCCAGCAGTTTCGTGTCCGGGACGCAGTATTTT.

The chain couples TRBV27 to TRBJ1-5; 9 positions match TRBD1. Trimming removed 5 bases from V and 1 base from J; junction bases left unmatched: 6. Germline V lookup: CDR1 MNHEY, CDR2 SMNVEV (reference sequence). The CDR3 is 16 amino acids. The DNA of the CDR3 is TGTGCCAGCAGTCCCCGACAGGGGGGAAGCAATCAGCCCCAGCATTTT. Its protein product is CASSPRQGGSNQPQHF.

The chain uses TRBV7-6 and TRBJ2-7, with 14 positions matching TRBD2. Trimming cost V 5 bases and J 5 bases; bases outside gene matches: 5. The germline gives CDR1 SGHVS, CDR2 FNYEAQ. This CDR3 has 15 residues. CDR3 protein: CASSMGLAGDHEQYF. CDR3 DNA: TGTGCCAGCAGCATGGGACTAGCGGGAGACCACGAGCAGTACTTC.

In its sample, this clone was seen a few times. The chain couples TRBV6-5 to TRBJ1-1; maybe TRBD1 (5 bases). CDR1 is MNHEY and CDR2 is SVGAGI in the germline V gene. CDR3 length: 15 residues. Trimming stripped 5 bases from V and 4 bases from J, with 17 bases between. The CDR3 region has the DNA TGTGCCAGCAGTCCCACAGGAGGGCGCAGCACTGAAGCTTTCTTT. It yields the protein CASSPTGGRSTEAFF.

The chain recombines TRBV19 with TRBJ1-1; no firm D call. This CDR3 region has 13 residues. V lost 3 bases, J lost 1 base, and 6 bases lay in between. In germline, CDR1 is LNHDA, CDR2 SQIVND (reference sequence). This CDR3 reads CASSIEGNTEAFF. The CDR3 nucleotides read TGTGCCAGTAGTATCGAGGGGAACACTGAAGCTTTCTTT.

The chain recombines TRBV27 with TRBJ1-1; D may be TRBD1 (5 bases). V lost 2 bases and J lost 2, with 6 bases in between. This CDR3 contains 13 residues. CDR1 and CDR2 (germline): MNHEY, SMNVEV (reference sequence). CDR3 amino acids: CASSLQGNTEAFF. The DNA of the CDR3 is TGTGCCAGCAGTTTACAGGGCAACACTGAAGCTTTCTTT.

V gene TRBV5-4 combines with J gene TRBJ1-2; 9 bases fit TRBD1. Germline V gene sequence: CDR1 SGHNT, CDR2 YYREEE (reference sequence). Trimming at V came to 4 bases and at J to 7 bases, leaving 14 bases not matched to a gene. The CDR3 has 16 residues. The chain's CDR3 is CASSIPGQGGIGGYTF. CDR3 sequence (DNA): TGTGCCAGCAGCATACCGGGACAGGGCGGAATCGGTGGCTACACCTTC.

V and J are TRBV6-1 and TRBJ2-7; 13 nucleotides align to TRBD2. The CDR3 extends over 12 amino acids. Germline values: CDR1 MNHNS, CDR2 SASEGT. With 9 bases clipped from V and 11 bases from J, the junction kept 7 bases outside the gene matches. The CDR3 spells CARLAGGPMEYF. The CDR3 bases are TGTGCCAGACTAGCGGGGGGGCCGATGGAGTACTTC.

The chain combines TRBV28 with TRBJ1-5, with D tentatively TRBD1 (6 bases). The germline V gene encodes CDR1 MDHEN and CDR2 SYDVKM. This CDR3 has 15 amino acids. V was shortened by 6 bases and J by 1 base, with 13 bases between the two germline ends. The CDR3 DNA is TGTGCCAGCAGCGTACCGGACAGCAGCAATCAGCCCCAGCATTTT. This gives the protein CASSVPDSSNQPQHF.

The gene calls are TRBV19 and TRBJ2-2; no clear D gene. The germline gives CDR1 LNHDA, CDR2 SQIVND (reference sequence). This CDR3 has 16 residues. V was shortened by 1 base and J by 4 bases, with 13 bases between the two germline ends. CDR3 loop: CASSIGTGQGTGELFF. CDR3 in DNA: TGTGCCAGTAGTATAGGAACGGGTCAAGGCACCGGGGAGCTGTTTTTT.